What follows describes a single TCR beta chain. The antigen is not known. Profiled with immunoSEQ multiplex PCR; TCRdb holds only in-frame clones, not every one. The sample has about 130,000 clones, roughly 90% seen once; the top ten hold approximately 1.5%. This sample was included in a study of T cell responses to AZD1222 COVID-19 vaccine. Study observations and caveats: Increases in Spike-specific TCR breadth and depth were seen after two AZD1222 doses. Nearly half of spike-specific TCRs reportedly target unmutated variant regions. At study baseline, merely roughly 6 AZD1222 recipients were seropositive.

Sample: peripheral blood, taken on day 0 of AZD1222 vaccination. This clonotype originated in an adult in good health.

The CDR3 DNA sequence: TGTGCCAGCAGCCTGCGGACTAGCGGGAGGAAAGAGCAGTTCTTC. Translating gives CASSLRTSGRKEQFF. J is TRBJ2-1 and V is TRBV27, with TRBD2 identical over 14 bases. The junction had 8 bases not matched to a gene; V was cut back by 6 bases and J by 10 bases. This CDR3 contains 15 residues. The germline CDR1 and CDR2 sequences are MNHEY and SMNVEV (reference sequence).